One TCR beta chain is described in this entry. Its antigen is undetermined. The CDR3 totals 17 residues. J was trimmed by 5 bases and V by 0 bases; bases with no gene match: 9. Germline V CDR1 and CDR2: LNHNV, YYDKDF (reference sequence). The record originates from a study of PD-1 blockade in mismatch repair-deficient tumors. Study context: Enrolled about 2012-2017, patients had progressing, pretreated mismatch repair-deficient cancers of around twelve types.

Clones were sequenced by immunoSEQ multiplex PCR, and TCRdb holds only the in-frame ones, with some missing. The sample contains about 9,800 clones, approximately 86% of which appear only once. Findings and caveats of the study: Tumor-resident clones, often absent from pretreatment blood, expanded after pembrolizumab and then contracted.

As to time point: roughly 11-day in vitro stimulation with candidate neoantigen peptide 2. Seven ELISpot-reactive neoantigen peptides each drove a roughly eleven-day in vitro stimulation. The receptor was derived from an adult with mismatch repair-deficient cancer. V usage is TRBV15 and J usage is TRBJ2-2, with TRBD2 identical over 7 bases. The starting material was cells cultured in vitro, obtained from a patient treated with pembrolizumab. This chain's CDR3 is CATSRDRRSGKTGELFF. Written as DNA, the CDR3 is TGTGCCACCAGCAGAGATAGGAGAAGCGGGAAAACCGGGGAGCTGTTTTTT.